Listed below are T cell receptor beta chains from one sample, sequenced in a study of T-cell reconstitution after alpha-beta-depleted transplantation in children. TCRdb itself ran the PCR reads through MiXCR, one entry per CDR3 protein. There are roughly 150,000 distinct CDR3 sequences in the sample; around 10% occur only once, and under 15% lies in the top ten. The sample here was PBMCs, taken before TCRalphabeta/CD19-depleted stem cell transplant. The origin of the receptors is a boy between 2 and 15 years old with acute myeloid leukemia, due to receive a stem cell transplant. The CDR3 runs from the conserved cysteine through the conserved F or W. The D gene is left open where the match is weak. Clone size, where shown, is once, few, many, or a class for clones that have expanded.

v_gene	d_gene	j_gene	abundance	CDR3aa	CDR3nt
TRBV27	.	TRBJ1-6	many	CASSSGLRNSPLHF	TGTGCCAGCAGTTCCGGACTGAGAAATTCACCCCTCCACTTT
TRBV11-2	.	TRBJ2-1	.	CASSFEVGRYNEQFF	TGTGCCAGCAGCTTCGAAGTGGGACGCTACAATGAGCAGTTCTTC
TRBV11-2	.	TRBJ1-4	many	CASSLGVLPLGREKLFF	TGTGCCAGCAGCTTAGGCGTTTTGCCGCTTGGAAGGGAAAAACTGTTTTTT
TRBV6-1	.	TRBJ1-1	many	CASGIRVNTEAFF	TGTGCCAGCGGGATTCGGGTGAACACTGAAGCTTTCTTT
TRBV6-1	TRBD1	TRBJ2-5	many	CASSRTGGRETQYF	TGTGCCAGCAGTAGGACAGGGGGCAGAGAGACCCAGTACTTC
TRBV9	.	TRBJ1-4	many	CASSTEGSWEEKLFF	TGTGCCAGCAGCACCGAGGGTTCCTGGGAAGAAAAACTGTTTTTT
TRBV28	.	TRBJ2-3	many	CASTPGGGTDTQYF	TGTGCCAGCACCCCCGGGGGCGGCACAGATACGCAGTATTTT
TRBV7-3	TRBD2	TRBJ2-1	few	CASSSGLAGGHEQFF	TGTGCCAGCAGCTCTGGACTAGCGGGGGGGCATGAGCAGTTCTTC
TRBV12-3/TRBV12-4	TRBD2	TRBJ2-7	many	CASSSPSGIVYEQYF	TGTGCCAGCAGTTCGCCTAGCGGGATAGTCTACGAGCAGTACTTC
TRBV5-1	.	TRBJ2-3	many	CASSLTGRGADTQYF	TGCGCCAGCAGCTTGACAGGGAGAGGGGCAGATACGCAGTATTTT
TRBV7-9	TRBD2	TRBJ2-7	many	CASSFNGRDEQYF	TGTGCCAGCAGCTTTAACGGGAGGGACGAGCAGTACTTC
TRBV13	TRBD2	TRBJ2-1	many	CASSRAGEAASSYNEQFF	TGTGCCAGCAGCCGCGCGGGAGAGGCGGCCAGCTCCTACAATGAGCAGTTCTTC
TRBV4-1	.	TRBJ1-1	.	CASSQQTVNTEAFF	TGCGCCAGCAGTCAACAGACAGTGAACACTGAAGCTTTCTTT
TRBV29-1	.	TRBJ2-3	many	CSVGSGSSTDTQYF	TGCAGCGTTGGATCTGGGTCTAGCACAGATACGCAGTATTTT
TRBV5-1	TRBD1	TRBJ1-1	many	CASSNPDRVGTEAFF	TGCGCCAGCAGCAACCCCGACAGGGTGGGCACTGAAGCTTTCTTT